Presented here are 8 T cell receptor beta chains from one specimen sequenced in a study of PD-1 blockade in classical Hodgkin lymphoma. TCRdb's copy holds only in-frame clones and misses some; the assay was immunoSEQ multiplex PCR. This table holds fewer than 100,000 clones, just over 90% found once. Time point meaning: cycle 4 day 1 (C4D1), after more than five weeks of nivolumab. Exposure to brentuximab vedotin varied, and each patient had relapsed following autologous stem cell transplantation. The input for sequencing was peripheral blood mononuclear cells (PBMCs), taken before the fourth cycle of nivolumab. Receptors were obtained from a human donor with classical Hodgkin lymphoma.

This chain uses TRBV6-1 with TRBJ2-1, with 9 bases aligning to TRBD2. The V gene's germline CDR1 is MNHNS and CDR2 SASEGT. V lost 7 bases and J lost 0; bases outside the gene matches: 4. The CDR3 length is 15 residues. CDR3 region: CASTLAGSSYNEQFF. The CDR3 nucleotides read TGTGCCAGCACCCTAGCGGGAAGCTCCTACAATGAGCAGTTCTTC.

The CDR3 reads CASSPGQGAYEQYF. The CDR3 region has the DNA TGCGCCAGCAGCCCAGGACAGGGGGCCTACGAGCAGTACTTC. The chain recombines TRBV4-1 with TRBJ2-7, with 10 positions matching TRBD1. The CDR3 extends over 14 amino acids. The germline V gene has CDR1 MGHRA and CDR2 YSYEKL. The trim removed 4 bases at V and 2 bases at J, leaving 2 bases unmatched.

As DNA, the CDR3 is TGCGCCAGCAGCTTGGCCCGGGGACTTCCTCCCACAGATACGCAGTATTTT. Translated, it gives CASSLARGLPPTDTQYF. The chain employs TRBV5-1 and TRBJ2-3; D is perhaps TRBD2 (6 bases). Germline CDR1 and CDR2: SGHRS and YFSETQ. Between the trimmed V and J ends, which lost 0 bases and 2 bases, there was a span of 16 bases. The CDR3 is made up of 17 amino acids.

The V gene is TRBV27, the J gene TRBJ2-3, with 11 nucleotides matching TRBD2. There are 18 residues in the CDR3. J was trimmed by 6 bases and V by 6 bases; bases with no gene match: 17. CDR1 is MNHEY, CDR2 SMNVEV, per germline (reference sequence). CDR3 DNA: TGTGCCAGCAGCAGGGTGTCACTAGCGGGAGCTTCAACGGATACGCAGTATTTT. Its translation: CASSRVSLAGASTDTQYF.

The chain joins TRBV15 to TRBJ1-2; unclear D gene. Germline V lookup: CDR1 LNHNV, CDR2 YYDKDF (reference sequence). The CDR3 sequence is 15 residues long. V lost 4 bases, J lost 3 bases, and 15 bases lay in between. The CDR3 nucleotides are TGTGCCACCAGCAAAAATCCGACGGGTTACTATGGCTACACCTTC. This encodes CATSKNPTGYYGYTF.

The genes are TRBV7-3 and TRBJ2-1, with D maybe TRBD2 (6 bases). The germline CDR1 and CDR2 sequences are SGHTA and FQGTGA. The length of the CDR3 is 15 residues. The V end was cut by 1 base, the J end by 10 bases, with 17 bases between. This chain's CDR3 is CASSLRLVGGDEQFF. In DNA form, the CDR3 reads TGTGCCAGCAGCTTAAGGCTCGTCGGCGGGGACGAGCAGTTCTTC.

The chain couples TRBV10-3 to TRBJ2-5, with 8 positions matching TRBD1. The V gene's germline CDR1 is ENHRY and CDR2 SYGVKD. This CDR3 contains 16 residues. V lost 3 bases to trimming and J lost 2 bases; unmatched junction nucleotides: 8. Here the CDR3 DNA reads TGTGCCATCAGTGACCCGACAGGGGACACGCAAGAGACCCAGTACTTC. Protein sequence: CAISDPTGDTQETQYF.

The J gene is TRBJ2-3, the V gene TRBV30, with 9 nucleotides matching TRBD2. Germline values: CDR1 GTSNPN, CDR2 SVGIG (reference sequence). The CDR3 length is 15 residues. With V trimmed by 2 bases and J by 2 bases, 5 bases remained unmatched. The CDR3: CAWSPSGTITDTQYF. CDR3 coding DNA: TGTGCCTGGAGTCCTAGCGGGACGATCACAGATACGCAGTATTTT.